A single T cell receptor (beta chain) is shown here with its context. Antigen unknown. Germline V gene data show CDR1 as SGHDT and CDR2 as YYEEEE. V was clipped by 2 bases and J by 6 bases; unmatched bases: 10. The CDR3 consists of 16 residues. The data were taken from a study of shared clonotypes between healthy human individuals. Looking at the study overall: Three plates each covered CD4 naive and memory; CD8 naive two, CD8 memory one. Study-wide findings and caveats: Sorted-subset sequencing was shown by rarefaction to be incomplete despite large depth.

The input for sorted-subset replicate PCRs was approximately 190 ng DNA, tens of thousands of T cell genomes. The assay was immunoSEQ multiplex PCR, and TCRdb's table has in-frame clones only and misses some. The data contain about 1 million clones, approximately 68% of them singletons. Investigators divided CD4+ cells into CD45RA+ naive and CD45RA-negative memory subsets. The source of this sequence is a man aged 18 to 29 in good health. V gene TRBV5-6 combines with J gene TRBJ2-4; 8 positions match TRBD1. Specimen: memory CD4+ T cells sorted from blood. The subset here: CD45RA-negative fraction. CDR3 protein: CASSFRTGLRLNIQYF. The CDR3, as DNA: TGTGCCAGCAGCTTCCGGACAGGGCTGAGGTTAAACATTCAGTACTTC.